Included here is one T cell receptor beta chain sequence, with context. The source of the sample is a study of blood T cell repertoires in COVID-19. Overall study: The study drew acute and convalescent COVID-19 samples from the United States, Italy and Spain.

Sequencing was performed with immunoSEQ multiplex PCR; in TCRdb, only in-frame clones are kept and a portion is missing. This sample has around 360,000 clones, with roughly nine tenths found just once. V was pared by 7 bases and J by 1 base, with 13 bases between. CDR1 MRHNA and CDR2 SNTAGT come from the germline V gene. This CDR3 is built from 14 residues. Among Cohort 3 donors, those recovered had two negative PCRs, clearance, or symptom resolution. The sequencing sample was made of PBMCs or T cells enriched from blood (not recorded which). This chain connects TRBV6-4 to TRBJ1-1, with TRBD1 as a possible D gene (5 bases). The TCR was taken from a young woman who had recovered from COVID-19. DNA of the CDR3: TGTGCCAGCACACTTGGACAACAGAACACTGAAGCTTTCTTT. Protein: CASTLGQQNTEAFF.